A single sample gave rise to the 15 T cell receptor beta chains below, sequenced in a study of T cells in Graves' hyperthyroidism and ophthalmopathy. Researchers amplified the TCR beta CDR3 regions from RNA transcripts. When the TCR CDR3 underwent first-round RT-PCR, the HTBI primer set was used. TCRdb ran MiXCR on the multiplex PCR reads and lists one entry per CDR3 protein. The sample contains 350,000 to 400,000 distinct CDR3 sequences, about 16% of which appear only once. Sequenced: blood. The receptors come from a woman in her thirties with Graves' hyperthyroidism.

This clonotype was counted at least ten times. The chain is built from TRBV11-2 and TRBJ2-3; 10 positions match TRBD2. The CDR3 has 17 amino acids. V lost 3 bases, J lost 2 bases, and 8 bases stayed unmatched. The germline V gene encodes CDR1 SGHAT and CDR2 FQNNGV. CDR3 nucleotide sequence: TGTGCCAGCAGCTTTAGTTCAAGCGGGAGGGCCACAGATACGCAGTATTTT. It codes for CASSFSSSGRATDTQYF.

This clonotype came up many times. The rearrangement uses TRBV3-1 and TRBJ2-7; D gene unclear. In germline, CDR1 is LGHDT, CDR2 YNNKEL (reference sequence). The CDR3 spans 11 residues. Trimming took off 5 bases at V and 3 bases at J, with 5 bases between the two ends. CDR3 region: CASSTNYEQYF. CDR3 nucleotides: TGTGCCAGCAGCACGAACTACGAGCAGTACTTC.

J is TRBJ2-4 and V is TRBV6-1; D gene unclear. Germline CDR1 reads MNHNS; CDR2 reads SASEGT. The CDR3 covers 14 residues. V was clipped by 6 bases and J by 6 bases, with 15 bases between them. In nucleotides, the CDR3 is TGTGCCAGCAGCCCAGGCCTGCCCTTAAACATTCAGTACTTC. Protein: CASSPGLPLNIQYF.

This clonotype was picked up many times. CDR3 sequence (DNA): TGTGCCAGCAGCTTAAGGGCCAGATACGAGCAGTACTTC. This encodes CASSLRARYEQYF. This sequence joins TRBV7-8 and TRBJ2-7; D is undetermined. The V gene lost 2 bases and the J gene lost 4 bases, with 9 bases spanning the gap. Per germline, CDR1 SGHVS and CDR2 FQNEAQ. This CDR3 region has 13 residues. Together with reference TRBV7-8 and TRBJ2-7, the CDR3 gives the full variable domain: GAGVSQSPRYKVAKRGQDVALRCDPISGHVSLFWYQQALGQGPEFLTYFQNEAQLDKSGLPSDRFFAERPEGSVSTLKIQRTQQEDSAVYLCASSLRARYEQYFGPGTRLTVT.

This clonotype was counted at least ten times. The CDR3 DNA follows: TGTGCCAGCAGTAATGGGGCCGGCGGGATAACTGAGACCCAGTACTTC. It translates to CASSNGAGGITETQYF. This rearrangement joins TRBV27 to TRBJ2-5, with D tentatively TRBD2 (6 bases). CDR3 length equals 16 residues. Germline CDR1 and CDR2: MNHEY and SMNVEV (reference sequence). Trimming took 5 bases from V and 5 from J, leaving 21 bases between them.

There are a few counts of this clonotype. The conserved final phenylalanine or tryptophan is absent from the CDR3, which likely points to a read error. This chain joins TRBV11-2 and TRBJ2-7, with D hard to call. Trimming shortened V by 1 base and J by 4 bases, and 8 bases separated the two germline ends. CDR3 length equals 13 residues. Germline V gene lookup returns CDR1 SGHAT and CDR2 FQNNGV. The CDR3 is CASSLGSLYEQYL. CDR3 DNA: TGTGCCAGCAGCTTAGGCTCCCTTTACGAGCAGTACCTC.

The rearrangement uses TRBV7-2 and TRBJ2-1; 10 nucleotides agree with TRBD2. J gave up 0 bases and V 5 bases, and 13 bases lay outside the gene matches. This CDR3 has 19 residues. Per germline, CDR1 SGHTA and CDR2 FQGNSA. DNA of the CDR3: TGTGCCAGCAGCCCATTTGGGACTAGCGTCCTGCGCTCCTACAATGAGCAGTTCTTC. Translating gives CASSPFGTSVLRSYNEQFF.

This rearrangement joins TRBV5-1 to TRBJ2-2; D is tentatively TRBD1 or TRBD2 (5 bases each). The CDR3 spans 13 residues. The germline V gene has CDR1 SGHRS and CDR2 YFSETQ. V shed 2 bases and J shed 9 bases, with 11 bases lying between them. The DNA for the CDR3 is TGCGCCAGCAGCTTATGGGGGAGCCGGGAGCTGTTTTTT. As protein: CASSLWGSRELFF.

This clonotype was counted between two and nine times. The chain recombines TRBV6-1 with TRBJ1-2, with 7 bases fitting TRBD1. Germline V gene data show CDR1 as MNHNS and CDR2 as SASEGT. CDR3 length: 14 amino acids. V trimming: 6 bases; J trimming: 7 bases; junction bases outside the gene matches: 11. DNA for the CDR3: TGTGCCAGCAGCCAGGGACAGCTCTTCGGTGGCTACACCTTC. Translation gives CASSQGQLFGGYTF.

This clonotype was observed at least ten times. The rearrangement joins TRBV6-2 or TRBV6-3 to TRBJ1-2; maybe TRBD1 (5 bases). The CDR3 runs 13 residues. With 6 bases removed from V and 6 bases from J, the gap between germline ends came to 14 bases. CDR1 is MNHEY, CDR2 SVGEGT, per germline. The CDR3 nucleotides are TGTGCCAGCAGCTCTCGGGACTCTGATGGCTACACCTTC. Residues: CASSSRDSDGYTF.

V is TRBV10-2 and J is TRBJ1-2, with 8 positions matching TRBD1. The V gene's germline CDR1 is WSHSY and CDR2 SAAADI. This CDR3 has 16 amino acids. V trimming: 4 bases; J trimming: 5 bases; junction bases outside the gene matches: 12. The CDR3 reads CASSGAIPDRGYGYTF. The CDR3 nucleotides read TGCGCCAGCAGTGGAGCCATCCCCGACAGGGGATATGGCTACACCTTC.

The table lists this clonotype with many counts. The chain recombines TRBV27 with TRBJ1-1, with D maybe TRBD1 (5 bases). V gave up 8 bases and J gave up 4 bases, with 26 bases separating them. CDR3 size: 17 residues. The germline CDR1 and CDR2 sequences are MNHEY and SMNVEV (reference sequence). The CDR3 spells CASLPNRFGGRGTEAFF. For the CDR3, the DNA is TGTGCCAGCCTCCCCAACCGTTTTGGGGGAAGGGGCACTGAAGCTTTCTTT.

This clonotype was seen a handful of times. This sequence joins TRBV6-5 and TRBJ2-6, with 8 nucleotides matching TRBD1. The CDR3 is 18 residues long. The J segment lost 2 bases and the V segment lost 1 base, leaving 7 bases of the junction unmatched. Germline V gives CDR1 MNHEY, CDR2 SVGAGI. CDR3 sequence: CASSYFQGALTGANVLTF. The CDR3 DNA reads TGTGCCAGCAGTTACTTCCAGGGGGCCCTCACTGGGGCCAACGTCCTGACTTTC.

This clonotype has just a few counts. J is TRBJ1-5 and V is TRBV15, with D maybe TRBD1 (5 bases). V gave up 2 bases and J gave up 7 bases, with 6 bases separating them. The CDR3 length is 12 residues. The germline CDR1 and CDR2 sequences are LNHNV and YYDKDF (reference sequence). CDR3 in amino acids: CATSRSGQPQHF. CDR3 sequence (DNA): TGTGCCACCAGCAGATCAGGGCAGCCCCAGCATTTT.

The chain has TRBV10-3 and TRBJ1-6, with D tentatively TRBD1 (5 bases). The germline CDR1 and CDR2 sequences are ENHRY and SYGVKD. The CDR3 covers 16 residues. V lost 4 bases, J lost 0 bases, and 10 bases lay in between. DNA for the CDR3: TGTGCCATCAGTGGGGGGAGTAGCTCCTATAATTCACCCCTCCACTTT. This codes for CAISGGSSSYNSPLHF.